This T cell receptor beta chain was sequenced in a study of molecular identifiers for immune sequencing clone quantification. The V and J ends lost 5 bases and 7 bases respectively, with 15 bases between them. CDR3 size: 13 residues. Germline assignment: CDR1 PRHDT and CDR2 FYEKMQ (reference sequence). This clonotype was counted between two and nine times. MiXCR was run by TCRdb on the PCR reads, yielding one entry per CDR3 protein. The sample shows around 460,000 distinct CDR3 sequences, around 23% of them seen only once. The receptor comes from a human donor in good health. Some libraries in this study had Jurkat cell RNA spiked in. The genes are TRBV13 and TRBJ2-7; D may be TRBD1 (6 bases). Sequencing input: naive CD8+ T cells from blood, with Jurkat cell RNA spiked in. Noted subset: FACS-sorted CD8+CD4-CCR7+CD45RA+ naive T cells. DNA of the CDR3: TGTGCCAGCAGCCAACAGGGCCCGGGGGAGCAGTACTTC. Encoded protein: CASSQQGPGEQYF.